This is a list of T cell receptor beta chains from one sample in a study of T cell changes during pregnancy in multiple sclerosis. Measured with immunoSEQ multiplex PCR; TCRdb has only the in-frame clones, and not every one. Seen here are 75,000 to 90,000 clones, about 89% observed once, and the top ten hold roughly 3.5%. The sequenced sample was PBMCs, obtained in the first trimester of pregnancy. These receptors were collected from a female donor in good health, serving as a control in a pregnancy study. Some clones in this sample may be carry-over from other donors' samples. Both conserved end residues are part of each CDR3. The order of the fields is CDR3 DNA, CDR3 protein, V gene, D gene, clone size, CDR3 length, J gene. A D gene is named only where the DNA matches it firmly. Expanded clones get a size class; other rows say once, few or many, or leave the size out.

TGTGCCAGTAACCCGGGACAGACCTACGAGCAGTACTTC,CASNPGQTYEQYF,TRBV28,TRBD1,-,13,TRBJ2-7
TGTGCCAGCAGTTTAGGCTATCAGATTCGGCTTACAGCGGGAGTTTACGAGCAGTACTTC,CASSLGYQIRLTAGVYEQYF,TRBV28,TRBD2,-,20,TRBJ2-7
TGTGCCAGCAGAGGGGTTACGGAAAAACTGTTTTTT,CASRGVTEKLFF,TRBV28,-,-,12,TRBJ1-4
TGTGCCAGTAGTATTTTACCCAGCGGATCCACAGATACGCAGTATTTT,CASSILPSGSTDTQYF,TRBV19,-,-,16,TRBJ2-3
TGTGCCATCAGTGAGGGGACAGGGATGAATGAAAAACTGTTTTTT,CAISEGTGMNEKLFF,TRBV10-3,TRBD1,once,15,TRBJ1-4
TGTGCCAGCAGTTGGGGACAGGGGGTTCCGTCCTCCTACGAGCAGTACTTC,CASSWGQGVPSSYEQYF,TRBV27,TRBD1,-,17,TRBJ2-7
TGTGCCAGCAGTGAAATGCTCACAGGGAATGAGCAGTTCTTC,CASSEMLTGNEQFF,TRBV2,-,-,14,TRBJ2-1
TGTGCCACCAGCTATAGCGGGCGCACAGATACGCAGTATTTT,CATSYSGRTDTQYF,TRBV15,TRBD2,-,14,TRBJ2-3
TGTGCCAGCAGCTTCGGGACAGCTGGTGGTGTGAACACTGAAGCTTTCTTT,CASSFGTAGGVNTEAFF,TRBV7-2,TRBD1,-,17,TRBJ1-1
TGTGCCATCAGTGAGTCGATAGTAGGGGGTGCAGATACGCAGTATTTT,CAISESIVGGADTQYF,TRBV10-3,-,-,16,TRBJ2-3
TGTGCCAGCGGAGGGACGGGAGGGGCGGGTGAAAAACTGTTTTTT,CASGGTGGAGEKLFF,TRBV27,-,-,15,TRBJ1-4
TGTGCCAGCGTTGGGGGGGGCCCCAACCAAGAGACCCAGTACTTC,CASVGGGPNQETQYF,TRBV7-9,-,-,15,TRBJ2-5
TGTGCCAGCAGGCGGACTTTAGGGCCCCAAGAGACCCAGTACTTC,CASRRTLGPQETQYF,TRBV5-6,-,few,15,TRBJ2-5
TGTGCCAGCAGGGGGGCTAGCGGCTCCTACAATGAGCAGTTCTTC,CASRGASGSYNEQFF,TRBV7-2,-,-,15,TRBJ2-1
TGTGCCAGCAGCTTAGCTCCGTCTGGGGCCAACGTCCTGACTTTC,CASSLAPSGANVLTF,TRBV7-6,-,-,15,TRBJ2-6
TGCGCCAGCAGCCAAGGTGAGATGGATGGCTACACCTTC,CASSQGEMDGYTF,TRBV4-1,-,-,13,TRBJ1-2
TGTGCCAGCAGAAACAGGGACACCGGGGAGCTGTTTTTT,CASRNRDTGELFF,TRBV25-1,-,-,13,TRBJ2-2
TGTGCCAGCAGTTCCCTAGCGGGAGTAATTGGCGAGCAGTACTTC,CASSSLAGVIGEQYF,TRBV6-5,TRBD2,-,15,TRBJ2-7
TGTGCCAGCAGTGAAGGGGGGCGGGAGACCCAGTACTTC,CASSEGGRETQYF,TRBV2,-,-,13,TRBJ2-5
TGTGCCAGCAGCTTGTCGAGCACAGGGCTTAACGAGCAGTACTTC,CASSLSSTGLNEQYF,TRBV5-4,-,once,15,TRBJ2-7
TGTGCCAGCACCGAATGGGACAGATCCTACGAGCAGTACTTC,CASTEWDRSYEQYF,TRBV28,TRBD1,once,14,TRBJ2-7
TGCGCCAGCAGCTTACCCCGTGCTAGCGGGAAAGAGACCCAGTACTTC,CASSLPRASGKETQYF,TRBV5-1,TRBD2,-,16,TRBJ2-5
TGTGCCAGTAGTTCAGGGGCGGAGGAAGAGACCCAGTACTTC,CASSSGAEEETQYF,TRBV19,-,-,14,TRBJ2-5
TGTGCCAGCAGCTTAGAGTTAGCGGGGGGATACAATGAGCAGTTCTTC,CASSLELAGGYNEQFF,TRBV7-8,TRBD2,-,16,TRBJ2-1
TGTGCCAGCAGCCTGGACAGGGCAACTGGCTACACCTTC,CASSLDRATGYTF,TRBV7-2,TRBD1,-,13,TRBJ1-2
TGTGCCAGCAGTTACTCGGGGGACAGGGATTCACCCCTCCACTTT,CASSYSGDRDSPLHF,TRBV6-6,TRBD1,-,15,TRBJ1-6
TGTGCCAGCAGCCGTCTAGACAGGGAAGCTTTCTTT,CASSRLDREAFF,TRBV7-2,-,-,12,TRBJ1-1
TGTGCCAGCAGCTTAGGGGCCGAGCAGTACTTC,CASSLGAEQYF,TRBV7-9,-,-,11,TRBJ2-7